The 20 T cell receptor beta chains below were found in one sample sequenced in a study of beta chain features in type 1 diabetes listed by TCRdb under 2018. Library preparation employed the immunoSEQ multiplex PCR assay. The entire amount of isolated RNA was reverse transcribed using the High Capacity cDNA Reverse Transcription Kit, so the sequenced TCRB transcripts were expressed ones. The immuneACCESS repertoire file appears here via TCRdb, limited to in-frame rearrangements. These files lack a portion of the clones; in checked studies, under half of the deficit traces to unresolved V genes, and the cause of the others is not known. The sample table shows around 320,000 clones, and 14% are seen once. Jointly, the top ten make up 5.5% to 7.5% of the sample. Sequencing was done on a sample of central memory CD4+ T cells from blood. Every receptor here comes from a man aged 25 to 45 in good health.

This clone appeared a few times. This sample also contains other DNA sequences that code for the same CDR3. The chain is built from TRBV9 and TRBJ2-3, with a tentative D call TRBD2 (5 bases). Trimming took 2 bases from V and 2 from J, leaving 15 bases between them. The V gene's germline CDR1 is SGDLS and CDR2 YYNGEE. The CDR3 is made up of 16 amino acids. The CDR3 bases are TGTGCCAGCAGCGTCGGGCGGAGGACCCCCACAGATACGCAGTATTTT. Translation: CASSVGRRTPTDTQYF.

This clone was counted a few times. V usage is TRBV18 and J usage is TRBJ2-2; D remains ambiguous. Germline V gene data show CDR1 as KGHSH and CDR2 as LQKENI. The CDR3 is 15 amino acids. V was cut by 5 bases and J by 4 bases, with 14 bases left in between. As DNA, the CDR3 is TGTGCCAGCTCATCGGTCAACTCAGCCACCGGGGAGCTGTTTTTT. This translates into CASSSVNSATGELFF.

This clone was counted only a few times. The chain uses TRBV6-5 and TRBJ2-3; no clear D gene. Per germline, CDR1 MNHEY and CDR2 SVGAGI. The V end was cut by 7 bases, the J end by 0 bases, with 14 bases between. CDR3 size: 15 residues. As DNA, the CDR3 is TGTGCCAGCACCCGTTTTGGGGTGAGCACAGATACGCAGTATTTT. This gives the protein CASTRFGVSTDTQYF.

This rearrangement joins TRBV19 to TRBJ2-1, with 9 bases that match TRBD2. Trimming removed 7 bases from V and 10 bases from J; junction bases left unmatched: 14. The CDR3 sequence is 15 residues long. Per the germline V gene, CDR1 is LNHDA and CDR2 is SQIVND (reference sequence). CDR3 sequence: CASMGSGRAGGEQFF. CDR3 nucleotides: TGTGCCAGTATGGGTAGCGGGAGAGCTGGAGGGGAGCAGTTCTTC.

The CDR3 protein is CASSPGLAGEGEQFF. The DNA of the CDR3 is TGCGCCAGCAGCCCGGGACTAGCGGGAGAGGGTGAGCAGTTCTTC. V and J are TRBV5-1 and TRBJ2-1; 14 bases line up with TRBD2. Trimming removed 4 bases from V and 9 bases from J; junction bases left unmatched: 6. Per the germline V gene, CDR1 is SGHRS and CDR2 is YFSETQ. This CDR3 region has 15 residues. The entire variable domain, with the rest obtained from reference TRBV5-1 and TRBJ2-1, is as follows: KAGVTQTPRYLIKTRGQQVTLSCSPISGHRSVSWYQQTPGQGLQFLFEYFSETQRNKGNFPGRFSGRQFSNSRSEMNVSTLELGDSALYLCASSPGLAGEGEQFFGPGTRLTVL.

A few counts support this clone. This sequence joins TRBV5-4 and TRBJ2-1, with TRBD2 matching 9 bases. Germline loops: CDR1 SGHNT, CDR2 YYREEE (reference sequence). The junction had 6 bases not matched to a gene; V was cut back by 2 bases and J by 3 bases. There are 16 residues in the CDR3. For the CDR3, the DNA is TGTGCCAGCAGCTTAGGCGCTAGCGGGGTCTACAATGAGCAGTTCTTC. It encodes CASSLGASGVYNEQFF. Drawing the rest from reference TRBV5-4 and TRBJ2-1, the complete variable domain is ETGVTQSPTHLIKTRGQQVTLRCSSQSGHNTVSWYQQALGQGPQFIFQYYREEENGRGNFPPRFSGLQFPNYSSELNVNALELDDSALYLCASSLGASGVYNEQFFGPGTRLTVL.

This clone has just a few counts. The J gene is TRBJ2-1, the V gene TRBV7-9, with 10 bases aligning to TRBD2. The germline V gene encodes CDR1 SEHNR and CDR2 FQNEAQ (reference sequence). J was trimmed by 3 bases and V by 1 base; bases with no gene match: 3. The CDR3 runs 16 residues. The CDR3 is CASSLGTSGNYNEQFF. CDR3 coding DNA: TGTGCCAGCAGCTTAGGGACTAGCGGAAACTACAATGAGCAGTTCTTC.

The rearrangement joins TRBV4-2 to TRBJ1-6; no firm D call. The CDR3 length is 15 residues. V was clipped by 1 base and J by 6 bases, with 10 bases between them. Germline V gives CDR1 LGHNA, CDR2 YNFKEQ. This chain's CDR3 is CASSQVRGSNSPLHF. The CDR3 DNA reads TGTGCCAGCAGCCAAGTCAGAGGGAGTAATTCACCCCTCCACTTT.

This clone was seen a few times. The CDR3 protein is CASSLGLAALSTDTQYF. Written as DNA, the CDR3 is TGTGCCAGCAGCTTGGGGCTAGCGGCTCTTAGCACAGATACGCAGTATTTT. The chain carries TRBV5-4 and TRBJ2-3; 7 bases are shared with TRBD2. This CDR3 contains 17 residues. CDR1 and CDR2 from the germline V gene are SGHNT and YYREEE (reference sequence). V trimming: 0 bases; J trimming: 0 bases; junction bases outside the gene matches: 7.

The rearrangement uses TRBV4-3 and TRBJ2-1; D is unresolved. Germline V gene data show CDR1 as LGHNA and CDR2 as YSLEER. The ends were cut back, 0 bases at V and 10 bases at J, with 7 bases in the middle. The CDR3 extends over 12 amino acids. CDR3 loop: CASSQEVGEQFF. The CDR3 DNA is TGCGCCAGCAGCCAAGAGGTCGGCGAGCAGTTCTTC.

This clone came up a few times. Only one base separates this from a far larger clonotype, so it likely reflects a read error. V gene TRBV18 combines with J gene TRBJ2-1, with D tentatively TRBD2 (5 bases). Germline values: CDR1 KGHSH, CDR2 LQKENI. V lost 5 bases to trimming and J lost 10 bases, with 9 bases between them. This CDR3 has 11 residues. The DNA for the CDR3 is TGTGCCAGCTCATGGGAGTACGAGCAGTTCTTC. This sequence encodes CASSWEYEQFF.

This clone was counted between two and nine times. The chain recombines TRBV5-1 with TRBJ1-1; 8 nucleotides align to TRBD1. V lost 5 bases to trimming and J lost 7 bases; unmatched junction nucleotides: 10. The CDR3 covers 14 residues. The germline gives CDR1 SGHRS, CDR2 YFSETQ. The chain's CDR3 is CASRRQGNEVEAFF. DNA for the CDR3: TGCGCCAGCAGGAGACAGGGGAACGAAGTTGAAGCTTTCTTT.

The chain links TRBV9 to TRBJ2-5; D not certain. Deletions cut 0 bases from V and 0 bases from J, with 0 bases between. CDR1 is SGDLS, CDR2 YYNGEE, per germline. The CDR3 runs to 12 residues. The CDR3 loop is CASSVDQETQYF. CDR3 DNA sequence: TGTGCCAGCAGCGTAGACCAAGAGACCCAGTACTTC.

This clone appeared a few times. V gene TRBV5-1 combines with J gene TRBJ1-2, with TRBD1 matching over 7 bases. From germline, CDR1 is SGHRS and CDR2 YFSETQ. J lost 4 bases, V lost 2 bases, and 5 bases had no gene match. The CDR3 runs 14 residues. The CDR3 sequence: CASSFTGDAYGYTF. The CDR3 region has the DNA TGCGCCAGCAGCTTTACAGGGGATGCCTATGGCTACACCTTC.

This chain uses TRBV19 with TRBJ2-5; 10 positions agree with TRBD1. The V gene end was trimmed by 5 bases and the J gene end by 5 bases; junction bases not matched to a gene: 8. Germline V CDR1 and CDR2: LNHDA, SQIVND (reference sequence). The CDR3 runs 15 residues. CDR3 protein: CASSFKLDRGETQYF. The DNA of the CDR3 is TGTGCCAGTAGTTTCAAATTGGACAGGGGGGAGACCCAGTACTTC.

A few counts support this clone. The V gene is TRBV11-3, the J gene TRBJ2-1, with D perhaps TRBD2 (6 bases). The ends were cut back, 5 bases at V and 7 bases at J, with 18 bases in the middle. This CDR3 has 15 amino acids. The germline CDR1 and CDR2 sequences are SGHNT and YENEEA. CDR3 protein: CASSIGGLGKNEQFF. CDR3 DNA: TGTGCCAGCAGCATAGGAGGGCTCGGGAAAAATGAGCAGTTCTTC.

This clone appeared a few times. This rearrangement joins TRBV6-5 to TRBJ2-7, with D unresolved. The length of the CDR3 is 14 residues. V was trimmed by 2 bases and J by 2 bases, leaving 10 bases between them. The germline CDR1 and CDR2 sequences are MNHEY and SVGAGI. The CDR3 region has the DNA TGTGCCAGCAGTTACGGAGAAAGACCCTACGAGCAGTACGTC. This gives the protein CASSYGERPYEQYV.

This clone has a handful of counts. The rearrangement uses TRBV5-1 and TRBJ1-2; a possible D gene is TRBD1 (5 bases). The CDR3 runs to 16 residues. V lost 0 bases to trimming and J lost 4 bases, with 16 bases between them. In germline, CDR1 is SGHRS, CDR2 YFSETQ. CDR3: CASSLEAGGGAYGYTF. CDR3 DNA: TGCGCCAGCAGCTTGGAGGCGGGCGGGGGTGCCTATGGCTACACCTTC.

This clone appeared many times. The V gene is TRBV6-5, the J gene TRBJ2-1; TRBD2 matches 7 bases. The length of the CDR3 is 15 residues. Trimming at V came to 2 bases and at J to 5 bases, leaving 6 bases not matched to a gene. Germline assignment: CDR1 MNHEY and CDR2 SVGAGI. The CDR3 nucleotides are TGTGCCAGCAGTTACGTGGGACTAACAAACAATGAGCAGTTCTTC. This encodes CASSYVGLTNNEQFF.

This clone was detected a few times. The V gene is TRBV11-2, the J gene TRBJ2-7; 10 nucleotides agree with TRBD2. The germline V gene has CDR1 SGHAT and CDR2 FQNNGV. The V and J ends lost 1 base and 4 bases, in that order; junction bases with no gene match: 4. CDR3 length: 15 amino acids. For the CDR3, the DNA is TGTGCCAGCAGCTTAGCGGCTAGCGGGAGTTACGAGCAGTACGTC. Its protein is CASSLAASGSYEQYV.